One and the same sample provided the 25 T cell receptor beta chains below, sequenced in a study of T cell clonality in common variable immunodeficiency. These receptors have no known antigen. Study-level results: Reportedly, TCR beta sequences from common variable immunodeficiency showed fewer deletions and N-nucleotide insertions.

The data were produced by immunoSEQ multiplex PCR, yet TCRdb's version contains in-frame clones alone and is incomplete. Observed in the sample are about 34,000 clones, none of them singletons. Sequenced: peripheral blood mononuclear cells. The receptors stem from a human donor with common variable immunodeficiency.

About this clone itself: The CDR3 end falls 3 residues outside the read, so it is completed with the germline J gene. The rearrangement links TRBV7-9 to TRBJ2-7; D call uncertain. Deletions cut 4 bases from V and 3 bases from J, with 10 bases between. The germline V gene encodes CDR1 SEHNR and CDR2 FQNEAQ (reference sequence). This CDR3 spans 13 amino acids. The CDR3 bases that were read are TGTGCCAGCAGCTCTCTTCAGGACTACGAG. Amino acids: CASSSLQDYE. The complete CDR3 sequence is CASSSLQDYEQYF.

As regards this clone: Read data end 3 residues before the CDR3 end; the end is taken from the germline J gene. The gene calls are TRBV29-1 and TRBJ2-1; the match to TRBD2 covers 8 bases. Trimming cost V 4 bases and J 6 bases; bases outside gene matches: 14. The germline CDR1 and CDR2 sequences are SQVTM and ANQGSEA. CDR3 length: 16 amino acids. The CDR3 reads CSVGGWGRLAPNEQFF. CDR3 bases read: TGCAGCGTTGGAGGGTGGGGGAGACTAGCGCCCAATGAG.

About this clone itself: The read stops 3 residues short of the end of the CDR3; the missing end is completed from the germline J gene. The rearrangement joins TRBV7-2 to TRBJ2-7, with 11 bases lining up with TRBD1. With V trimmed by 1 base and J by 6 bases, 2 bases remained unmatched. The CDR3 sequence is 14 residues long. The germline V gene encodes CDR1 SGHTA and CDR2 FQGNSA. The CDR3: CASSLGTGGREQYF. The sequenced CDR3 bases are TGTGCCAGCAGCTTAGGGACAGGGGGCCGCGAG.

Details on this clone: The read terminates 3 residues ahead of where the CDR3 ends, so the germline J gene completes it. The chain employs TRBV6-1 and TRBJ2-1; 13 bases agree with TRBD2. CDR1 is MNHNS, CDR2 SASEGT, per germline. The CDR3 totals 16 residues. V shed 1 base, J shed 7 bases, and the junction held 4 bases outside the gene matches. Incomplete CDR3 DNA: TGTGCCAGCAGTGAAGGAACTAGCGGGAGGGGTAATGAG. It codes for CASSEGTSGRGNE. The CDR3 in its entirety is CASSEGTSGRGNEQFF.

This clone was seen repeatedly, ten times or more. Coverage ceases 3 residues before the CDR3 finishes, and the germline J gene fills in the end. The chain employs TRBV5-4 and TRBJ2-1; 14 positions agree with TRBD2. This CDR3 region has 16 residues. Per the germline V gene, CDR1 is SGHNT and CDR2 is YYREEE (reference sequence). V gave up 4 bases and J gave up 5 bases; unmatched junction bases: 5. CDR3 DNA, as far as it was read: TGTGCCAGCAGCACTGGGACTAGCGGGAGAGACAATGAG. Its protein product is CASSTGTSGRDNE. The CDR3 in its entirety is CASSTGTSGRDNEQFF.

On this clone: The read falls 3 residues short of the CDR3 end, and the missing part is taken from the germline J gene. The chain joins TRBV30 to TRBJ1-6; D may be TRBD1 (5 bases). Germline lookup yields CDR1 GTSNPN and CDR2 SVGIG (reference sequence). The CDR3 is made up of 12 amino acids. Trimming took 4 bases from V and 9 from J, leaving 10 bases between them. CDR3 loop: CAWKRQPSPLHF. The CDR3 bases that were read are TGTGCCTGGAAGAGACAGCCTTCACCC. Based on the CDR3 plus reference TRBV30 and TRBJ1-6, the full variable domain is SQTIHQWPATLVQPVGSPLSLECTVEGTSNPNLYWYRQAAGRGLQLLFYSVGIGQISSEVPQNLSASRPQDRQFILSSKKLLLSDSGFYLCAWKRQPSPLHFGNGTRLTVT.

At least ten counts were recorded for this clone. The CDR3 extends 3 residues past the end of the read, so its final part is completed from the germline J gene. The chain has TRBV10-3 and TRBJ2-1; 9 bases fit TRBD1. V was pared by 6 bases and J by 3 bases, with 3 bases of the junction left unmatched. Germline V gene data show CDR1 as ENHRY and CDR2 as SYGVKD. This CDR3 spans 14 amino acids. The sequenced part of the CDR3 DNA is TGTGCCATCAGGCCGGACAGGGGCTACAATGAG. Its protein is CAIRPDRGYNE. The whole CDR3 reads CAIRPDRGYNEQFF.

This clone was detected many times. Read data end 3 residues before the CDR3 end; the end is taken from the germline J gene. The V and J genes are TRBV20-1 and TRBJ2-1, with D uncertain. Per the germline V gene, CDR1 is DFQATT and CDR2 is SNEGSKA (reference sequence). The CDR3 has 16 residues. The V end was cut by 0 bases, the J end by 0 bases, with 12 bases between. The sequenced CDR3 bases are TGCAGTGCTAGAGATTTCCCGGGTTACTCCTACAATGAG. The encoded protein is CSARDFPGYSYNE. The whole CDR3 region reads CSARDFPGYSYNEQFF.

This clone was recorded many times. The read ends 3 residues before the CDR3 terminus; that terminus is restored from the germline J gene. This chain links TRBV20-1 with TRBJ2-1; 12 bases agree with TRBD2. The CDR3 covers 17 residues. The J segment lost 1 base and the V segment lost 5 bases, leaving 9 bases of the junction unmatched. The germline gives CDR1 DFQATT, CDR2 SNEGSKA (reference sequence). Incomplete CDR3 DNA: TGCAGTGCTCGGACTAGCGGGACCCGAAGTTCCTACAATGAG. Its protein product is CSARTSGTRSSYNE. The full-length CDR3 reads as CSARTSGTRSSYNEQFF.

This clone was counted ten times or more. Read sequence stops 3 residues before the CDR3 end, and the germline J gene provides the missing end. This chain links TRBV30 with TRBJ2-4; D might be TRBD2 (5 bases). V was clipped by 3 bases and J by 7 bases, with 19 bases between them. CDR3 length equals 15 residues. CDR1 is GTSNPN, CDR2 SVGIG, per germline (reference sequence). This CDR3 is CAWSADFLPGNIQYF. The sequenced CDR3 bases are TGTGCCTGGAGCGCAGACTTCTTGCCGGGGAACATT.

A word on this clone: The sequence runs out 3 residues before the end of the CDR3; the remainder is reconstructed from the germline J gene. The chain has TRBV2 and TRBJ2-7; D is possibly TRBD2 (6 bases). The germline V gene has CDR1 SNHLY and CDR2 FYNNEI. Trimming removed 4 bases from V and 3 bases from J, with 16 bases in between. This CDR3 is 15 amino acids long. Here the CDR3 reads CASSAPGTGFYEQYF. The sequenced CDR3 bases are TGTGCCAGCAGTGCCCCCGGGACTGGATTCTACGAG.

To note about this clone: The read ends 3 residues before the CDR3 terminus; that terminus is restored from the germline J gene. The chain recombines TRBV7-8 with TRBJ1-3; 11 bases align to TRBD1. CDR1 is SGHVS and CDR2 is FQNEAQ in the germline V gene. The CDR3 is 16 amino acids. With 2 bases clipped from V and 5 bases from J, the junction kept 5 bases outside the gene matches. Incomplete CDR3 DNA: TGTGCCAGCAGCTTACCGGGACAGGGGGGAAGAAACACC. It codes for CASSLPGQGGRNT. The whole CDR3 sequence is CASSLPGQGGRNTIYF.

To note about this clone: Coverage ceases 3 residues before the CDR3 finishes, and the germline J gene fills in the end. The V call is TRBV19, the J call TRBJ2-6; 7 nucleotides agree with TRBD1. The length of the CDR3 is 17 residues. Per germline, CDR1 LNHDA and CDR2 SQIVND (reference sequence). V shed 9 bases and J 0 bases; nucleotides not matched to a gene: 11. The covered CDR3 bases are TGTGCCAGCTACCCCGGGACAGCGAGCTCTGGGGCCAACGTC. Encoded protein: CASYPGTASSGANV. The full CDR3 protein reads CASYPGTASSGANVLTF.

A word on this clone: The read is 3 residues too short to cover the CDR3 end, so that end is filled in from the germline J gene. The V and J genes are TRBV7-9 and TRBJ1-2; 7 nucleotides align to TRBD1. V was pared by 0 bases and J by 7 bases, with 5 bases of the junction left unmatched. The germline CDR1 and CDR2 sequences are SEHNR and FQNEAQ (reference sequence). The length of the CDR3 is 14 residues. The part of the CDR3 DNA that was read is TGTGCCAGCAGCTTAGCGCTGGACAGGCCTGGC. Translating it yields CASSLALDRPG. The full CDR3 is CASSLALDRPGYTF.

This clone was seen at least ten times. With the read ending 3 residues before the CDR3 end, the germline J gene is used to fill in that end. V and J are TRBV28 and TRBJ1-2, with D hard to call. The CDR3 sequence is 10 residues long. From germline, CDR1 is MDHEN and CDR2 SYDVKM. CDR3 amino acids: CASSSVNYTF. The sequenced CDR3 bases are TGTGCCAGCAGTTCCGTTAAC.

Of note for this clone: The observed sequence ends 3 residues before the CDR3 terminus, with the missing tail filled in from the germline J gene. The chain uses TRBV6-1 and TRBJ1-1; D unclear. This CDR3 contains 13 residues. Germline CDR1 is MNHNS and CDR2 is SASEGT. The chain's CDR3 is CASSEELYIPAFF. Incomplete CDR3 DNA: TGTGCCAGCAGTGAAGAATTATACATCCCC.

This clone was recorded at least ten times. Sequencing ends 3 residues short of the CDR3 end; the germline J gene provides the rest. The rearrangement uses TRBV23-1 and TRBJ2-7, with 8 nucleotides matching TRBD1. TRBV23-1 is labeled an ORF, and its function is uncertain. The CDR3 runs to 18 residues. V shed 3 bases, J shed 2 bases, and the junction held 15 bases outside the gene matches. The part of the CDR3 DNA that was read is TGCGCCAGCAGTCACCAGGGCCCAGGACAGGGAGATCCCTACGAG. It is translated as CASSHQGPGQGDPYE. The full-length CDR3 reads as CASSHQGPGQGDPYEQYF.

This clone turned up a few times. The DNA ends 3 residues before the CDR3 does, and the rest of the CDR3 is filled in from the germline J gene. The chain uses TRBV19 and TRBJ2-5; TRBD2 matches at 9 bases. Germline loops: CDR1 LNHDA, CDR2 SQIVND (reference sequence). V was pared by 4 bases and J by 3 bases, with 6 bases of the junction left unmatched. The CDR3 loop spans 15 amino acids. The CDR3 loop is CASSTAERGEETQYF. The covered CDR3 bases are TGTGCCAGTAGTACCGCCGAGCGGGGGGAAGAGACC.

This clone appeared many times. Coverage ceases 3 residues before the CDR3 finishes, and the germline J gene fills in the end. This chain connects TRBV6-2 or TRBV6-3 to TRBJ1-2, with D possibly TRBD1 on 6 matching bases. This CDR3 has 13 amino acids. V was cut by 6 bases and J by 1 base, with 9 bases left in between. Germline V gene sequence: CDR1 MNHEY, CDR2 SVGEGT. The CDR3 protein is CASSHRVNYGYTF. The covered CDR3 bases are TGTGCCAGCAGCCACAGGGTTAACTATGGC.

The sample holds many counts of this clone. The missing CDR3 end, 3 residues past where the read stops, is filled in from the germline J gene. V and J are TRBV6-2 or TRBV6-3 and TRBJ1-2; D is perhaps TRBD1 (5 bases). The ends were cut back, 6 bases at V and 6 bases at J, with 20 bases in the middle. CDR1 is MNHEY and CDR2 is SVGEGT in the germline V gene. The CDR3 length is 15 residues. The sequenced part of the CDR3 DNA is TGTGCCAGCAGCTCCGGGGGGGTTAAGATCCATGGC. Its protein is CASSSGGVKIHG. The whole CDR3 reads CASSSGGVKIHGYTF.

This clone was picked up many times. The read ends 3 residues early relative to the CDR3; the germline J gene fills the gap. The rearrangement uses TRBV18 and TRBJ2-1; 10 positions agree with TRBD2. V shed 3 bases, J shed 2 bases, and the junction held 4 bases outside the gene matches. Germline CDR1 KGHSH, CDR2 LQKENI. The CDR3 length is 16 residues. The CDR3 bases that were read are TGTGCCAGCTCACCCCCTAGCGGGAGCACCTACAATGAG. It codes for CASSPPSGSTYNE. The entire CDR3 is CASSPPSGSTYNEQFF.

Ten or more counts support this clone. The observed sequence ends 3 residues before the CDR3 terminus, with the missing tail filled in from the germline J gene. The J gene is TRBJ1-6, the V gene TRBV27; 7 nucleotides line up with TRBD1. V shed 5 bases and J 7 bases; nucleotides not matched to a gene: 5. The CDR3 sequence is 14 residues long. Germline assignment: CDR1 MNHEY and CDR2 SMNVEV (reference sequence). The CDR3 reads CASSVDRLNSPLHF. The part of the CDR3 DNA that was read is TGTGCCAGCAGTGTGGACAGGCTAAATTCACCC.

A note on this clone: The read terminates 3 residues ahead of where the CDR3 ends, so the germline J gene completes it. The J gene is TRBJ2-3, the V gene TRBV2, with TRBD2 matching over 13 bases. V dropped 6 bases and J dropped 7; count of bases not matched to a gene: 7. This CDR3 has 15 residues. In germline, CDR1 is SNHLY, CDR2 FYNNEI. CDR3 bases read: TGTGCCAGCAGCGAATCGACTAGCGGGGGGAATACG. This translates into CASSESTSGGNT. The whole CDR3 sequence is CASSESTSGGNTQYF.

This clone was seen many times. The read stops 3 residues short of the end of the CDR3; the missing end is completed from the germline J gene. The rearrangement joins TRBV7-2 to TRBJ2-4; 12 bases map to TRBD2. The CDR3 is made up of 15 amino acids. V dropped 5 bases and J dropped 3; count of bases not matched to a gene: 2. The V gene's germline CDR1 is SGHTA and CDR2 FQGNSA. The sequenced part of the CDR3 DNA is TGTGCCAGCAGCGCGGGACTAGCGGGCAAAAACATT. It translates to CASSAGLAGKNI. The whole CDR3 sequence reads CASSAGLAGKNIQYF.

This clone was seen a handful of times. The read terminates 3 residues before the CDR3 end, so the remaining end is supplied by the germline J gene. The V gene is TRBV6-1, the J gene TRBJ1-1; D gene uncertain. The CDR3 runs to 13 residues. Germline V gene lookup returns CDR1 MNHNS and CDR2 SASEGT. V lost 4 bases, J lost 4 bases, and 10 bases lay in between. The CDR3 loop is CASSAQLGTEAFF. CDR3 bases read: TGTGCCAGCAGTGCACAGCTCGGCACTGAA.